The 14 T cell receptor beta chains below come from one sample, sequenced in a study of T cells in tuberculosis. Clones were sequenced by immunoSEQ multiplex PCR, and TCRdb holds only the in-frame ones, with some missing. Here the sample spans 20,000 to 25,000 clones, almost 97% being singletons. Sequencing input: PBMCs. Source of these receptors: a donor between 10 and 29 years old with latent tuberculosis or without tuberculosis infection.

The V and J genes are TRBV5-6 and TRBJ1-6; 10 positions match TRBD1. V shed 4 bases, J shed 9 bases, and the junction held 4 bases outside the gene matches. CDR1 and CDR2 (germline): SGHDT, YYEEEE. CDR3 length: 14 amino acids. DNA of the CDR3: TGTGCCAGCAGCGACAGGGGGCTGAGTTCACCCCTCCACTTT. Translating gives CASSDRGLSSPLHF.

The chain uses TRBV5-1 and TRBJ1-4; 9 nucleotides line up with TRBD1. Trimming cost V 4 bases and J 10 bases; bases outside gene matches: 11. Germline loops: CDR1 SGHRS, CDR2 YFSETQ. The CDR3 loop spans 15 amino acids. CDR3 DNA sequence: TGCGCCAGCAGCCCGCCAGGGACAGGGACGGTAAAACTGTTTTTT. Encoded protein: CASSPPGTGTVKLFF.

This clone was found once. This rearrangement joins TRBV2 to TRBJ2-1; TRBD2 aligns across 9 bases. The V gene's germline CDR1 is SNHLY and CDR2 FYNNEI. This CDR3 region has 14 residues. V lost 10 bases, J lost 6 bases, and 10 bases stayed unmatched. The CDR3 DNA reads TGTGCCACCCCCTCTAGCGGGATGGGCAATGAGCAGTTCTTC. Its translation is CATPSSGMGNEQFF. The full variable domain, with the rest looked up from reference TRBV2 and TRBJ2-1, is EPEVTQTPSHQVTQMGQEVILRCVPISNHLYFYWYRQILGQKVEFLVSFYNNEISEKSEIFDDQFSVERPDGSNFTLKIRSTKLEDSAMYFCATPSSGMGNEQFFGPGTRLTVL.

V usage is TRBV18 and J usage is TRBJ2-7; 10 bases are a match to TRBD1. Germline V CDR1 and CDR2: KGHSH, LQKENI. The length of the CDR3 is 15 residues. J gave up 5 bases and V 5 bases, and 9 bases lay outside the gene matches. CDR3 sequence reads: CASSNLQTGGDEQYF. The DNA for the CDR3 is TGTGCCAGCTCAAACCTCCAGACAGGGGGCGACGAGCAGTACTTC.

The chain has TRBV7-9 and TRBJ2-5, with TRBD2 as a possible D gene (5 bases). The closer fit of TRBJ2-7 to the DNA end suggests the J call may be wrong. From germline, CDR1 is SEHNR and CDR2 FQNEAQ (reference sequence). The CDR3 has 14 residues. The CDR3 loop reads CASSLGGFFSEQYF. The CDR3 bases are TGTGCCAGCAGCTTAGGAGGGTTCTTCTCCGAGCAGTACTTC.

The chain combines TRBV7-9 with TRBJ1-2, with a weak D call TRBD1 (6 bases). CDR3 length equals 15 residues. The germline V gene encodes CDR1 SEHNR and CDR2 FQNEAQ (reference sequence). The V end lost 1 base, the J end lost 4 bases, and 13 bases lay between the germline ends. CDR3 nucleotide sequence: TGTGCCAGCAGCTTAGGCAGGGGCGAACCCTATGGCTACACCTTC. It codes for CASSLGRGEPYGYTF. Variable domain in full (rest from reference TRBV7-9 and TRBJ1-2): DTGVSQNPRHKITKRGQNVTFRCDPISEHNRLYWYRQTLGQGPEFLTYFQNEAQLEKSRLLSDRFSAERPKGSFSTLEIQRTEQGDSAMYLCASSLGRGEPYGYTFGSGTRLTVV.

V is TRBV4-1 and J is TRBJ1-2, with D perhaps TRBD1 (6 bases). The CDR3 has 15 residues. Germline V gene data show CDR1 as MGHRA and CDR2 as YSYEKL. The V end was cut by 0 bases, the J end by 6 bases, with 14 bases between. CDR3 DNA sequence: TGCGCCAGCAGCCAAGATCCTCGGCAGGGGAATGGCTACACCTTC. Residues: CASSQDPRQGNGYTF.

V usage is TRBV5-1 and J usage is TRBJ2-1; possibly TRBD2 for D (7 bases). Trimming took off 0 bases at V and 8 bases at J, with 15 bases between the two ends. The germline CDR1 and CDR2 sequences are SGHRS and YFSETQ. This CDR3 comprises 15 residues. The CDR3 DNA follows: TGCGCCAGCAGCTTGGAGGGCGGGGGCTCGGATGAGCAGTTCTTC. Protein sequence: CASSLEGGGSDEQFF. Looking up the rest from reference TRBV5-1 and TRBJ2-1 gives the full variable domain: KAGVTQTPRYLIKTRGQQVTLSCSPISGHRSVSWYQQTPGQGLQFLFEYFSETQRNKGNFPGRFSGRQFSNSRSEMNVSTLELGDSALYLCASSLEGGGSDEQFFGPGTRLTVL.

This clone was recorded only once. V is TRBV19 and J is TRBJ1-6, with D possibly matching TRBD1 (5 bases). The CDR3 has 14 amino acids. CDR1 is LNHDA and CDR2 is SQIVND in the germline V gene (reference sequence). Trimming stripped 5 bases from V and 12 bases from J, with 17 bases between. CDR3 residues: CASSVDGLGVPLHF. The DNA of the CDR3 is TGTGCCAGTAGTGTCGACGGGCTAGGGGTACCCCTCCACTTT.

The chain has TRBV7-2 and TRBJ2-7; D is possibly TRBD2 (6 bases). Trimming left V 0 bases short and J 0 bases short, with 9 bases between. Germline V gene lookup returns CDR1 SGHTA and CDR2 FQGNSA. The CDR3 loop spans 15 amino acids. CDR3 DNA sequence: TGTGCCAGCAGCTTAGCGGGACTGAGCTCCTACGAGCAGTACTTC. This gives the protein CASSLAGLSSYEQYF.

This rearrangement joins TRBV6-1 to TRBJ2-1, with 7 positions matching TRBD2. Trimming removed 0 bases from V and 7 bases from J; junction bases left unmatched: 3. CDR1 is MNHNS, CDR2 SASEGT, per germline. The CDR3 spans 14 residues. DNA for the CDR3: TGTGCCAGCAGTGAAGCGGGGCGGGGGAATGAGCAGTTCTTC. Residues: CASSEAGRGNEQFF.

This sequence joins TRBV9 and TRBJ2-3; 8 positions agree with TRBD2. This CDR3 comprises 15 residues. With V trimmed by 3 bases and J by 5 bases, 8 bases remained unmatched. CDR1 and CDR2 from the germline V gene are SGDLS and YYNGEE. The CDR3 region is CASSASGRALDTQYF. In DNA form, the CDR3 reads TGTGCCAGCAGCGCTAGCGGGCGAGCTTTAGATACGCAGTATTTT.

This chain connects TRBV19 to TRBJ1-2; D gene unclear. The CDR3 spans 13 residues. Germline lookup yields CDR1 LNHDA and CDR2 SQIVND (reference sequence). V lost 6 bases and J lost 3, with 11 bases in between. CDR3 DNA: TGTGCCAGTAGCAGGTTTTTTTACTATGGCTACACCTTC. Its protein is CASSRFFYYGYTF.

V gene TRBV7-9 combines with J gene TRBJ2-2; TRBD2 aligns across 7 bases. Trimming took 5 bases from V and 1 from J; bases not matched to a gene: 7. Germline CDR1 SEHNR, CDR2 FQNEAQ (reference sequence). The CDR3 spans 16 residues. The CDR3 bases are TGTGCCAGCAGCACCCCTAGCGGAGGGAACACCGGGGAGCTGTTTTTT. Translation gives CASSTPSGGNTGELFF.